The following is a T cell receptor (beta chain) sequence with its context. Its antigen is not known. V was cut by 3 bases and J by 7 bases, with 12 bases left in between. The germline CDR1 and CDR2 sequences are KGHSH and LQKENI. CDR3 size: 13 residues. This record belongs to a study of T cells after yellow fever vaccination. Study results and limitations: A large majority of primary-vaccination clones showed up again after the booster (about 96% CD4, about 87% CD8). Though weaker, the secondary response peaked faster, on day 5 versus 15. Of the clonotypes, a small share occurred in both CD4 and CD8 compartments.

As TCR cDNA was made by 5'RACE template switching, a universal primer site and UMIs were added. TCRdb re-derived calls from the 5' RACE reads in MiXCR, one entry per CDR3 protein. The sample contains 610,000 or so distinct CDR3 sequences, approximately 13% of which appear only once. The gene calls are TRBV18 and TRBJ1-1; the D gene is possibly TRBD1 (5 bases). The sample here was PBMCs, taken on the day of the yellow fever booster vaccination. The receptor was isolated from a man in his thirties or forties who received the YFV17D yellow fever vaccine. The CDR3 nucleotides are TGTGCCAGCTCACCCCGGTTGGGGGTTGAAGCTTTCTTT. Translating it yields CASSPRLGVEAFF.